The rows below give T cell receptor beta chains drawn from one sample of a study of blood T cell repertoires in COVID-19. Generated by immunoSEQ multiplex PCR, the TCRdb table keeps only in-frame clones and is missing some. The data contain 250,000 or so clones, more than 75% of them singletons. The sample consisted of peripheral blood. These receptors all come from an older woman with COVID-19, enrolled during active disease. Each CDR3 is given with its conserved first and last residue. Each record gives: clone size, D gene, J gene, V gene, CDR3 protein, CDR3 DNA. The D gene is left open where the match is weak. Size is omitted from some rows. Given values are once, few, many or a class for expanded clones.

clone size: .; D gene: TRBD2; J gene: TRBJ2-1; V gene: TRBV19; CDR3 protein: CASSMERGHNEQFF; CDR3 DNA: TGTGCCAGTAGTATGGAGCGGGGCCACAATGAGCAGTTCTTC
clone size: .; D gene: .; J gene: TRBJ2-1; V gene: TRBV19; CDR3 protein: CASSQRVVGRNEQFF; CDR3 DNA: TGTGCCAGTAGTCAGCGGGTCGTGGGCCGGAATGAGCAGTTCTTC
clone size: .; D gene: TRBD2; J gene: TRBJ2-2; V gene: TRBV7-2; CDR3 protein: CASSSIGTSGFRGGELFF; CDR3 DNA: TGTGCCAGCAGTTCAATCGGGACTAGCGGATTTCGAGGCGGGGAGCTGTTTTTT
clone size: once; D gene: TRBD2; J gene: TRBJ2-5; V gene: TRBV28; CDR3 protein: CASSSSLAGGPYQETQYF; CDR3 DNA: TGTGCCAGCAGTTCAAGTCTAGCGGGAGGTCCGTACCAAGAGACCCAGTACTTC
clone size: .; D gene: .; J gene: TRBJ1-3; V gene: TRBV7-8; CDR3 protein: CASSLVGASGNTIYF; CDR3 DNA: TGTGCCAGCAGCTTAGTGGGGGCGAGTGGAAACACCATATATTTT
clone size: .; D gene: .; J gene: TRBJ2-7; V gene: TRBV29-1; CDR3 protein: CSVDSAGLGYEQYF; CDR3 DNA: TGCAGCGTTGATTCGGCGGGATTGGGTTACGAGCAGTACTTC
clone size: .; D gene: .; J gene: TRBJ1-5; V gene: TRBV28; CDR3 protein: CASVGAPNQPQHF; CDR3 DNA: TGTGCCAGCGTGGGGGCCCCCAATCAGCCCCAGCATTTT
clone size: .; D gene: .; J gene: TRBJ1-1; V gene: TRBV18; CDR3 protein: CASSETLYTEAFF; CDR3 DNA: TGTGCCAGCTCAGAGACACTTTACACTGAAGCTTTCTTT
clone size: few; D gene: .; J gene: TRBJ2-5; V gene: TRBV5-8; CDR3 protein: CASSLNQGETQYF; CDR3 DNA: TGTGCCAGCAGCTTGAATCAGGGGGAGACCCAGTACTTC
clone size: .; D gene: TRBD2; J gene: TRBJ2-7; V gene: TRBV29-1; CDR3 protein: CSVEGGRPPEQYF; CDR3 DNA: TGCAGCGTTGAGGGGGGGAGGCCCCCCGAGCAGTACTTC
clone size: .; D gene: .; J gene: TRBJ1-4; V gene: TRBV6-1; CDR3 protein: CASSEGGGSNEKLFF; CDR3 DNA: TGTGCCAGCAGTGAAGGGGGGGGAAGTAATGAAAAACTGTTTTTT
clone size: .; D gene: .; J gene: TRBJ2-5; V gene: TRBV30; CDR3 protein: CAWSVRGLWDQETQYF; CDR3 DNA: TGTGCCTGGAGTGTACGAGGGTTGTGGGACCAAGAGACCCAGTACTTC
clone size: .; D gene: TRBD2; J gene: TRBJ2-1; V gene: TRBV11-3; CDR3 protein: CASSSGTIGGDKQFF; CDR3 DNA: TGTGCCAGCAGCTCCGGGACTATCGGCGGCGATAAGCAGTTCTTC
clone size: .; D gene: .; J gene: TRBJ1-5; V gene: TRBV6-2/TRBV6-3; CDR3 protein: CASSPTDAVRQPQHF; CDR3 DNA: TGTGCCAGCAGTCCCACCGACGCGGTGCGTCAGCCCCAGCATTTT
clone size: .; D gene: .; J gene: TRBJ1-1; V gene: TRBV5-1; CDR3 protein: CASSISGVESTEAFF; CDR3 DNA: TGCGCCAGCAGCATCTCAGGGGTTGAGTCCACTGAAGCTTTCTTT
clone size: .; D gene: .; J gene: TRBJ2-3; V gene: TRBV24-1; CDR3 protein: CATSDLRGRADTQYF; CDR3 DNA: TGTGCCACCAGTGATTTGAGGGGGAGGGCAGATACGCAGTATTTT
clone size: .; D gene: TRBD1; J gene: TRBJ2-5; V gene: TRBV29-1; CDR3 protein: CSVYRDRVQETQYF; CDR3 DNA: TGCAGCGTGTACCGGGACAGGGTTCAAGAGACCCAGTACTTC
clone size: .; D gene: .; J gene: TRBJ2-3; V gene: TRBV4-3; CDR3 protein: CASSQDRVGALSTDTQYF; CDR3 DNA: TGCGCCAGCAGCCAAGATAGGGTGGGAGCCCTTAGCACAGATACGCAGTATTTT
clone size: .; D gene: TRBD1; J gene: TRBJ1-6; V gene: TRBV5-1; CDR3 protein: CASSPDLLGQGNSPLHF; CDR3 DNA: TGCGCCAGCAGCCCAGACCTTTTAGGACAGGGGAATTCACCCCTCCACTTT
clone size: .; D gene: .; J gene: TRBJ1-6; V gene: TRBV18; CDR3 protein: CASSPNRESPLHF; CDR3 DNA: TGTGCCAGCTCACCAAACAGGGAGTCCCCCCTCCACTTT
clone size: once; D gene: .; J gene: TRBJ2-1; V gene: TRBV5-1; CDR3 protein: CASSLAQFNEQFF; CDR3 DNA: TGCGCCAGCAGCTTGGCCCAGTTCAATGAGCAGTTCTTC
clone size: .; D gene: .; J gene: TRBJ2-7; V gene: TRBV28; CDR3 protein: CASSLSVAYEQYF; CDR3 DNA: TGTGCCAGCAGTTTATCCGTGGCTTACGAGCAGTACTTC
clone size: .; D gene: TRBD1; J gene: TRBJ1-2; V gene: TRBV9; CDR3 protein: CASSVGGTGDGYTF; CDR3 DNA: TGTGCCAGCAGCGTCGGGGGTACAGGGGATGGCTACACCTTC
clone size: .; D gene: TRBD1; J gene: TRBJ2-3; V gene: TRBV2; CDR3 protein: CASSVDRNSSTDTQYF; CDR3 DNA: TGTGCCAGCAGTGTGGACAGGAACTCTAGCACAGATACGCAGTATTTT
clone size: few; D gene: TRBD1; J gene: TRBJ1-1; V gene: TRBV15; CDR3 protein: CATSRGGQGRETEAFF; CDR3 DNA: TGTGCCACCAGCAGGGGTGGACAGGGGAGGGAGACTGAAGCTTTCTTT
clone size: .; D gene: TRBD2; J gene: TRBJ2-7; V gene: TRBV7-2; CDR3 protein: CASSSLAGVYEQYF; CDR3 DNA: TGTGCCAGCAGCTCTCTAGCGGGAGTGTACGAGCAGTACTTC
clone size: .; D gene: .; J gene: TRBJ1-4; V gene: TRBV25-1; CDR3 protein: CASSYTERRKLFF; CDR3 DNA: TGTGCCAGCAGTTACACCGAGCGGAGGAAACTGTTTTTT
clone size: .; D gene: TRBD2; J gene: TRBJ2-2; V gene: TRBV7-3; CDR3 protein: CASSPRLAENTGELFF; CDR3 DNA: TGTGCCAGCAGCCCTAGACTAGCGGAGAACACCGGGGAGCTGTTTTTT
clone size: .; D gene: .; J gene: TRBJ2-3; V gene: TRBV10-3; CDR3 protein: CAISGLSTDTQYF; CDR3 DNA: TGTGCCATCAGTGGGCTGAGCACAGATACGCAGTATTTT
clone size: .; D gene: TRBD1; J gene: TRBJ1-1; V gene: TRBV27; CDR3 protein: CASEGQGSTEAFF; CDR3 DNA: TGTGCCAGTGAGGGACAGGGGAGCACTGAAGCTTTCTTT
clone size: few; D gene: .; J gene: TRBJ2-1; V gene: TRBV7-2; CDR3 protein: CASSHETGRGEQFF; CDR3 DNA: TGTGCCAGCAGCCATGAGACAGGACGAGGTGAGCAGTTCTTC